This T cell receptor (beta chain) was recorded in a study of metastatic and nonmetastatic thyroid tumors. Study at large: It was across blood and tumor or nodule tissue from malignant and benign thyroid patients that repertoires were compared. Points from the study as a whole: According to reports, the diversity of TCR beta was significantly higher in malignant thyroid tumors than in benign nodules, and this held in both blood and tumor samples.

Trimming took off 6 bases at V and 5 bases at J, with 17 bases between the two ends. The CDR3 contains 14 residues. Germline-derived CDR1 and CDR2 are SQVTM and ANQGSEA. Original methodology: The distant-metastasis classifier for papillary thyroid cancer was built from CDR3 differences across clinicopathological groups. TCRdb re-clonotyped the PCR reads via MiXCR. Clone size and V and J calls follow TCRdb, not the original study. Counted here are tens of thousands of clones, roughly 13% occurring once; the ten biggest clones make up roughly a quarter. The table lists this clone with a few counts. Its cognate antigen is unknown. A much larger clone lies one base from this, so it may be a read error. Additional DNA sequences in this sample encode the identical CDR3. Patients underwent thyroid surgery, and none had received any treatment before it.

The source is a female donor with papillary thyroid cancer or a benign thyroid nodule (not recorded which). Some clones in this sample may be carry-over from other donors' samples. The sequenced sample consisted of blood. This chain links TRBV29-1 with TRBJ1-5; D call uncertain. The CDR3: CSVGASRWDQPQHF. As DNA, the CDR3 is TGCAGCGTCGGAGCCTCCCGGTGGGATCAGCCCCAGCATTTT.